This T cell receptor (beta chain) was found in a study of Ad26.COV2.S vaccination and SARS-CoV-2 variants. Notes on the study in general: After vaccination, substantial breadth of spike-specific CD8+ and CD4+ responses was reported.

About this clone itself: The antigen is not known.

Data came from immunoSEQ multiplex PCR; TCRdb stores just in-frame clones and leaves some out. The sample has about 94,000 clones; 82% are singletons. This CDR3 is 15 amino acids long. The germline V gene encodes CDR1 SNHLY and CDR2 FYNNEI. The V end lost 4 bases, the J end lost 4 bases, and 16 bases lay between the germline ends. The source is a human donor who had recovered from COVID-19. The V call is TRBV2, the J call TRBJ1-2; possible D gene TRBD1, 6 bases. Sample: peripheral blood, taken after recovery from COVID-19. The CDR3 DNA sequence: TGTGCCAGCAGTGGGCAGGGGAGCCTTATCTATGGCTACACCTTC. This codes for CASSGQGSLIYGYTF.